In this sample, the clone carrying this T cell receptor beta chain turned up a few times. The antigen is undetermined. It was from PBMCs that CD4+ and CD8+ T cells were sorted. This sample was included in a study of CD8+ T cells in alopecia areata. In each case, RNA was isolated and then reverse transcribed into cDNA as the sequencing template. The repertoire was sequenced with immunoSEQ multiplex PCR; TCRdb's copy has only in-frame clones and lacks some. The sample lists under 250,000 clones; about 56% were seen once. CDR1 and CDR2 from the germline V gene are SGHVS and FQNEAQ. V dropped 7 bases and J dropped 3 bases, with 12 bases sitting between them. The CDR3 sequence is 13 residues long. Whole-study results and caveats: Affected scalp, especially in alopecia totalis/universalis, had a higher clonality than normal scalp did.

This sequence was found in a human donor in good health. The sample was CD8+ T cells sorted from blood. The chain links TRBV7-8 to TRBJ2-5, with D perhaps matching TRBD2 (6 bases). The chain's CDR3 is CASTRGLEETQYF. CDR3 in DNA: TGTGCCAGCACCCGGGGACTGGAAGAGACCCAGTACTTC.